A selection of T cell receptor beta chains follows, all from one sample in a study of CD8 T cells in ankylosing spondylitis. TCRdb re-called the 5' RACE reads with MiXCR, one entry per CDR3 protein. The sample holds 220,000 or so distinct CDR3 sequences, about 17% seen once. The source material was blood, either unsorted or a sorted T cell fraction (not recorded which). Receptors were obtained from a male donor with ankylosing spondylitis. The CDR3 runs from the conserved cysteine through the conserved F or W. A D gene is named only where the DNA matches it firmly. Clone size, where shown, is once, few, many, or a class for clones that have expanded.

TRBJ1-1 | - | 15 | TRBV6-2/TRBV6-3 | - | TGTGCCAGCAGTTTTCTATCCGCGGTGAACACTGAAGCTTTCTTT | CASSFLSAVNTEAFF
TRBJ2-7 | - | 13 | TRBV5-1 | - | TGCGCCAGCACGGACATAAACTCCTACGAGCAGTACTTC | CASTDINSYEQYF
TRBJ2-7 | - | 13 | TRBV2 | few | TGTGCCAATAAGGCCATGCTCGCGGACGAGCAGTACTTC | CANKAMLADEQYF
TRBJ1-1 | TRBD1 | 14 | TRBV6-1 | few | TGTGCCAGCACCCTCCAGGGGGTTGGCACTGAAGCTTTCTTT | CASTLQGVGTEAFF
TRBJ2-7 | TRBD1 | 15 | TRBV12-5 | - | TGTGCTAGTGGAACCTCGACAGGGTTGTTTTACGAGCAGTACTTC | CASGTSTGLFYEQYF
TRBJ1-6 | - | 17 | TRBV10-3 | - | TGTGCCATCAGTGAGTTGCCAGAGAGCTCCTATAATTCACCCCTCCACTTT | CAISELPESSYNSPLHF
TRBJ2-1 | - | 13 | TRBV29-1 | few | TGCAGCGCCAGCGAGGGTGGGGTCAATGAGCAGTTCTTC | CSASEGGVNEQFF
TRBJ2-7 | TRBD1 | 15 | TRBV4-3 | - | TGCGCCAGCAGTCCTAGGACAGGGAGCTCCTACGAGCAGTACTTC | CASSPRTGSSYEQYF
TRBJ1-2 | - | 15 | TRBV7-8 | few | TGTGCCAGCAGCTTAGAGGTAGACTGGGGCTATGGCTACACCTTC | CASSLEVDWGYGYTF
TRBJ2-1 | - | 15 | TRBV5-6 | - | TGTGCCAGCAGCTTCTGGGGCAGGGAATACAATGAGCAGTTCTTC | CASSFWGREYNEQFF
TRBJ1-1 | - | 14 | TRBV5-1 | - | TGCGCCAGCAGGCTCTTATACGGGAACACTGAAGCTTTCTTT | CASRLLYGNTEAFF
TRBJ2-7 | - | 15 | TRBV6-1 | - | TGTGCCAGCAGTGAAGCGCTCGTCAGGTCCGGCGAGCAGTACTTC | CASSEALVRSGEQYF
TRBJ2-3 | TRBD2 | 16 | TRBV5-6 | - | TGTGCCAGCAGCCCGGTGGGGGGGACGAGCACAGATACGCAGTATTTT | CASSPVGGTSTDTQYF
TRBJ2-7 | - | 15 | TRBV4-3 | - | TGCGCCAGCAGCCAAGTCCAGGGGGGGGACTACGAGCAGTACTTC | CASSQVQGGDYEQYF
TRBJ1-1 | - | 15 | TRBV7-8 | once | TGTGCCAGCAGCATGAGCCCAGACGGGGTCCCTGAAGCTTTCTTT | CASSMSPDGVPEAFF
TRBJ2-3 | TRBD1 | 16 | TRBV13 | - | TGTGCCAGCAGCCGCACCGGGACAGGGGGCACAGATACGCAGTATTTT | CASSRTGTGGTDTQYF
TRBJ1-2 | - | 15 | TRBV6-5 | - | TGTGCCAGCAGTTACTCGCTTTCCGGAAGCTATGGCTACACCTTC | CASSYSLSGSYGYTF
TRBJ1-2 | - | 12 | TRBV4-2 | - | TGTGCCAGCAGTTCCCAAGACTATGGCTACACCTTC | CASSSQDYGYTF
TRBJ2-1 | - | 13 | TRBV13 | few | TGTGCCAGCAGACGGGAGACCTTCAATGAGCAGTTCTTC | CASRRETFNEQFF
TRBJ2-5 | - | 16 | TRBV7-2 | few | TGTGCCAGCAGTCTTAATGGACTGCCCCTTGAGGAGACCCAGTACTTC | CASSLNGLPLEETQYF
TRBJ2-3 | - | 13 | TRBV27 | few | TGTGCCAGCAGTGCCCTCGGGCAGGGTACGCAGTATTTT | CASSALGQGTQYF
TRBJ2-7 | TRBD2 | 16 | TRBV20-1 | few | TGCAGTGCTAGAGGCGTTGCTAGCGGGAATCCCTACGAGCAGTACTTC | CSARGVASGNPYEQYF
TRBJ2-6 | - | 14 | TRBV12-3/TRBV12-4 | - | TGTGCCAGCACCCACGGCTCTGGGGCCAACGTCCTGACTTTC | CASTHGSGANVLTF
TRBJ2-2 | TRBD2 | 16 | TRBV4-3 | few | TGCGCCAGCAGCCTAGCGGGAGGGCTCGGCACCGGGGAGCTGTTTTTT | CASSLAGGLGTGELFF
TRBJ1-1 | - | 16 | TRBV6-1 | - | TGTGCCAGCAACACAGGGAAGGACTACCTGGACACTGAAGCTTTCTTT | CASNTGKDYLDTEAFF
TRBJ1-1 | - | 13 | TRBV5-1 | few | TGCGCCAGCAGTCCGGGGGGGCAGGGTGAAGCTTTCTTT | CASSPGGQGEAFF
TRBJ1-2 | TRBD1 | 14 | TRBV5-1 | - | TGCGCCAGCAGCTTGACCGGGACAGGACTTGGCTACACCTTC | CASSLTGTGLGYTF
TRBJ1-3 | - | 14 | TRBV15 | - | TGTGCCACCAGCACCGCCGATCTTGGAAACACCATATATTTT | CATSTADLGNTIYF
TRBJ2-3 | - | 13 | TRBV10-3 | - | TGTGCCATCAGTGAGCTTGGGGCAGATACGCAGTATTTT | CAISELGADTQYF
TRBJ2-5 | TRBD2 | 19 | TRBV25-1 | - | TGTGCCAGCAGTGAATGGGGGGTCGCGACTAGCGGGACAAAAGAGACCCAGTACTTC | CASSEWGVATSGTKETQYF
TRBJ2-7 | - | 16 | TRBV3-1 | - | TGTGCCAGCAGCCAAGCTTTGGGGGCCAGCTCCTACGAGCAGTACTTC | CASSQALGASSYEQYF
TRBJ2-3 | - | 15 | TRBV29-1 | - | TGCAGCGTTGAAGACCGGGAGTCTGACACAGATACGCAGTATTTT | CSVEDRESDTDTQYF
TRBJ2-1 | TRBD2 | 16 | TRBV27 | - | TGTGCCAGCAGTCCTTCCGCGGGAGCCCCCTACAATGAGCAGTTCTTC | CASSPSAGAPYNEQFF
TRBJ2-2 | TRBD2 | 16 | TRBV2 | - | TGTGCCAGCAGTGAAGCGCTGGGACTAGAATTCGGGGAGCTGTTTTTT | CASSEALGLEFGELFF
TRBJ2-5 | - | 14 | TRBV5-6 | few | TGTGCCAGCAGCTTTGGACGGTCCCAAGAGACCCAGTACTTC | CASSFGRSQETQYF
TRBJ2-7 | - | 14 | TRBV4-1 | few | TGCGCCAGCAGCCAAGGCACAGGGTACTACGAGCAGTACTTC | CASSQGTGYYEQYF
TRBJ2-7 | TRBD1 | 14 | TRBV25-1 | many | TGTGCCAGCAAAGGACAGGCTAACTCCTACGAGCAGTACTTC | CASKGQANSYEQYF
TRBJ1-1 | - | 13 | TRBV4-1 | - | TGCGCCAGCGGGAACAGGGAGGGCACTGAAGCTTTCTTT | CASGNREGTEAFF
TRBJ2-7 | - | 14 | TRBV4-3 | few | TGCGCCAGCAGCCAAGAATCCCTAACCTACGAGCAGTACTTC | CASSQESLTYEQYF
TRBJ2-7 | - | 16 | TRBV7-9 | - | TGTGCCAGCAGCTCCCCCCGGGACGTACGCTCCTACGAGCAGTACTTC | CASSSPRDVRSYEQYF
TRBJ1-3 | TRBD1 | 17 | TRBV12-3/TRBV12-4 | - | TGTGCCAGCAGTTCCTGGGGACAGGGGGCGGCTGGAAACACCATATATTTT | CASSSWGQGAAGNTIYF
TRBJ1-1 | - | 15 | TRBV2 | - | TGTGCCAGCAGTGAACCACAGGCGGGGAACACTGAAGCTTTCTTT | CASSEPQAGNTEAFF
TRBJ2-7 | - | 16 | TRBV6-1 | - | TGTGCCAGCACCGAGTTGGAGGGGGCCTACGAGTTAGAGCAGTACTTC | CASTELEGAYELEQYF
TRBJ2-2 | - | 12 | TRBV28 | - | TGTGCCAGCAGACACCTGGTTGGGGAGCTGTTTTTT | CASRHLVGELFF
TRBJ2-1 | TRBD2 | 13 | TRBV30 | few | TGTGCCTGGACGCCGGGGGGGCTGAATGAGCAGTTCTTC | CAWTPGGLNEQFF
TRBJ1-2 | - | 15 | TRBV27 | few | TGTGCCAGCAGTTTCGAGGCAGGGAGTTTCTATGGCTACACCTTC | CASSFEAGSFYGYTF
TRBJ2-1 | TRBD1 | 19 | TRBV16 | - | TGTGCCAGCAGCCCCACGACAGGGTCTTCTGTGGATGGGTTCGATGAGCAGTTCTTC | CASSPTTGSSVDGFDEQFF
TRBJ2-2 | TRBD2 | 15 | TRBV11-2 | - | TGTGCCAGCAGGGGGACTAGCGGGATTAGCGGGGAGCTGTTTTTT | CASRGTSGISGELFF
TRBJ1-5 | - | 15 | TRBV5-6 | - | TGTGCCAGCAGCTTGGGTGCAGGGACCGATCAGCCCCAGCATTTT | CASSLGAGTDQPQHF
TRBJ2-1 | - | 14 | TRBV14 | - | TGTGCCAGCAGCCAGACTAGCTCCTACAATGAGCAGTTCTTC | CASSQTSSYNEQFF
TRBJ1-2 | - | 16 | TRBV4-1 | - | TGCGCCAGCAGCCAAGACGCGCAGGCGTCGGGGTATGGCTACACCTTC | CASSQDAQASGYGYTF
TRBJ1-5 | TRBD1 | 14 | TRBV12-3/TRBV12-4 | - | TGTGCCAGCAGTTTGGGACAGGGTTATCAGCCCCAGCATTTT | CASSLGQGYQPQHF
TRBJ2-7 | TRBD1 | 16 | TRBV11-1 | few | TGTGCCAGCAGCCTCGGACCGGGACAGGGGGCTAACGAGCAGTACTTC | CASSLGPGQGANEQYF
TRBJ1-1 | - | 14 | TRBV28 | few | TGTGCCAGCAGGCTAGGTGGGGGGCCGGGTGAAGCTTTCTTT | CASRLGGGPGEAFF
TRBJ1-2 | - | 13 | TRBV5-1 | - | TGCGCCAGCAGCGAGACAGGAGTCTATGGCTACACCTTC | CASSETGVYGYTF
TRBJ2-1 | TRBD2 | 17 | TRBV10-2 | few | TGCGCCAGCAGTGAGTCGGATAGCGGGAGGTTTATCGATGAGCAGTTCTTC | CASSESDSGRFIDEQFF
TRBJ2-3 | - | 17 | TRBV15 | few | TGTGCCACCAGCAGAGGGTTGGGGGGCACTAGCACAGATACGCAGTATTTT | CATSRGLGGTSTDTQYF